The rows below give T cell receptor beta chains drawn from one sample of a study of OX40 agonist ivuxolimab in advanced cancers. TCRdb's table, derived via immunoSEQ multiplex PCR, lists solely in-frame clones and lacks some. The sample has around 43,000 clones; about nine tenths are singletons. The sample consisted of CD4+ or CD8+ T cells sorted from blood, taken in a trial of the OX40 agonist ivuxolimab. The source is an adult with an advanced solid tumor such as melanoma, head and neck, liver or kidney cancer. Both conserved end residues are part of each CDR3. The D gene is left open where the match is weak. The size field is filled for only some rows; it gives once, few, many or a size class.

j_gene	abundance	v_gene	d_gene	CDR3nt	CDR3aa
TRBJ2-3	-	TRBV5-5	-	TGTGCCAGCAGCTTGGGGGAAGGAGTCCTGGATACGCAGTATTTT	CASSLGEGVLDTQYF
TRBJ2-4	-	TRBV23-1	-	TGCGCCAGCAGTCAATGGTTCGCCACGAAAAAGGTGCCCAAAAACATTCAGTACTTC	CASSQWFATKKVPKNIQYF
TRBJ2-2	-	TRBV4-1	TRBD1	TGCGCCAGCAGCCGGGCAGGGGGCCGTACCGGGGAGCTGTTTTTT	CASSRAGGRTGELFF
TRBJ1-4	-	TRBV6-5	-	TGTGCCAGCAGTTACTCGAGCGGGAATGAAAAACTGTTTTTT	CASSYSSGNEKLFF
TRBJ1-3	-	TRBV29-1	-	TGCAGCGGGGAGAGCTCTGGAAACACCATATATTTT	CSGESSGNTIYF
TRBJ2-1	-	TRBV7-6	TRBD2	TGTGCCAGCAGTCCGGCAGCGGGGGGGGGCCCCCTCGATGAGCAGTTCTTC	CASSPAAGGGPLDEQFF
TRBJ2-3	once	TRBV4-1	-	TGCGCCAGCAGCCAAGTGGGCTATACGCAGTATTTT	CASSQVGYTQYF
TRBJ1-2	-	TRBV7-2	-	TGTGCCAGCAGCTTCACTTTGGACTATGGCTACACCTTC	CASSFTLDYGYTF
TRBJ2-7	-	TRBV28	-	TGTGCCAGCAGTTTAATTGGGCTCTCCTACGAGCAGTACTTC	CASSLIGLSYEQYF
TRBJ2-7	-	TRBV9	-	TGTGCCAGCAGCGCCCTAGTTGGGGTGGTCGAGCAGTACTTC	CASSALVGVVEQYF
TRBJ2-5	few	TRBV6-5	-	TGTGCCAGCAGTGGAATGGGACTTCAAGAGACCCAGTACTTC	CASSGMGLQETQYF
TRBJ2-7	-	TRBV9	-	TGTGCCAGCAGCGTGGCGAGCTCCTACGAGCAGTACTTC	CASSVASSYEQYF
TRBJ2-7	-	TRBV6-6	TRBD1	TGTGCCAGCAGTCCCGGGACAGGGAGCTACGAGCAGTACTTC	CASSPGTGSYEQYF
TRBJ2-1	-	TRBV4-2	-	TGTGCCAGCAGCCAAGAGGCTATGGGGTTTCGGGACAATGAGCAGTTCTTC	CASSQEAMGFRDNEQFF
TRBJ2-5	-	TRBV11-2	-	TGTGCCAGCAGCCCACCCCCGCCCCACCCTTACCAAGAGACCCAGTACTTC	CASSPPPPHPYQETQYF
TRBJ1-2	-	TRBV6-1	TRBD1	TGTGCCAGGTGGGACAGCTTAAAGAATGGCTACACCTTC	CARWDSLKNGYTF
TRBJ2-7	-	TRBV27	-	TGTGCCAGCAGTCTCACTTTACAGGGGGGGGCCTACGAGCAGTACTTC	CASSLTLQGGAYEQYF
TRBJ2-5	-	TRBV4-3	-	TGCGCCAGCAGCCAAGGCCTAGGGATTTACCAAGAGACCCAGTACTTC	CASSQGLGIYQETQYF
TRBJ2-5	-	TRBV9	-	TGTGCCAGCAGCCCCCAGGGAGGAGAGACCCAGTACTTC	CASSPQGGETQYF
TRBJ1-1	-	TRBV27	TRBD1	TGTGCCAGCAGTGTCCACAGGGGGCCTAACACTGAAGCTTTCTTT	CASSVHRGPNTEAFF
TRBJ2-7	-	TRBV7-6	TRBD1	TGTGCCAGCAGCCCCGGGACAGGGTTCTACGAGCAGTACTTC	CASSPGTGFYEQYF
TRBJ1-1	medium-sized	TRBV28	-	TGTGCCAGCAGTGGAGTTGAAAACACTGAAGCTTTCTTT	CASSGVENTEAFF
TRBJ2-7	-	TRBV7-9	-	TGTGCCAGCAGCTCCAGGGTCACCTACGAGCAGTACTTC	CASSSRVTYEQYF
TRBJ2-1	-	TRBV21-1	-	TGTGCCAGCAGCAAAGCGCGGTTTCCGGGACTAGTGGGGGGTAACTCCTACAATGAGCAGTTCTTC	CASSKARFPGLVGGNSYNEQFF
TRBJ2-7	-	TRBV6-1	-	TGTGCCAGCAGTGAACACTGGGGGCACAGAATTAACTACGAGCAGTACTTC	CASSEHWGHRINYEQYF
TRBJ1-2	once	TRBV28	-	TGTGCCAGCAATGGAGGTTGGTCTCCGGGTGGCTACACCTTC	CASNGGWSPGGYTF
TRBJ1-1	-	TRBV27	-	TGTGCCAGCAGCGTAGGACAAAGCACTGAAGCTTTCTTT	CASSVGQSTEAFF
TRBJ2-5	-	TRBV28	-	TGTGCCAGCAGTTCCCGACACAGTTACTTTCAAGAGACCCAGTACTTC	CASSSRHSYFQETQYF
TRBJ1-2	-	TRBV13	TRBD1	TGTGCCAGCAGCTTAGGGGCAGGGGGCGGCTATGGCTACACCTTC	CASSLGAGGGYGYTF
TRBJ1-1	-	TRBV10-1	-	TGCGCCAGCAGTGAGGCCAGGACTAACACTGAAGCTTTCTTT	CASSEARTNTEAFF
TRBJ2-6	-	TRBV29-1	-	TGCAGCGTTGGGCAGGGTTGGTCTGGGGCCAACGTCCTGACTTTC	CSVGQGWSGANVLTF
TRBJ1-4	-	TRBV5-4	TRBD1	TGTGCCAGCAGCCGCGGGGACAGCCGAAATAATGAAAAACTGTTTTTT	CASSRGDSRNNEKLFF
TRBJ2-2	-	TRBV4-3	-	TGCGCCAGCAGCCAAAGAGGGGGGGTGAACGGGGAGCTGTTTTTT	CASSQRGGVNGELFF
TRBJ2-7	-	TRBV18	-	TGTGCCAGCTCACCGCAAACTGAATCCTACGAGCAGTACTTC	CASSPQTESYEQYF
TRBJ1-4	-	TRBV4-1	TRBD1	TGCGCCAGCAGCCGGACAGGGGGGGATGAAAAACTGTTTTTT	CASSRTGGDEKLFF
TRBJ1-1	few	TRBV4-3	-	TGCGCCAGCAGCCAAGATCTCGGCCCTTGGGGAGCTGAAGCTTTCTTT	CASSQDLGPWGAEAFF
TRBJ1-1	-	TRBV5-4	-	TGTGCCAGCAGCTTGGCCGTCAGGGGTACGAACACTGAAGCTTTCTTT	CASSLAVRGTNTEAFF
TRBJ2-3	-	TRBV4-3	-	TGCGCCAGCAGCCCCGGAGTGGGATCGCGGGTCTTAAAAACAGATACGCAGTATTTT	CASSPGVGSRVLKTDTQYF
TRBJ1-2	once	TRBV27	-	TGTGCCAGCAGTCCCGCCCCCAGGGTGGTCTATGGCTACACCTTC	CASSPAPRVVYGYTF
TRBJ2-5	-	TRBV9	TRBD1	TGTGCCAGCAGCGTAGCTTCCAGGGGGCTGGAGACCCAGTACTTC	CASSVASRGLETQYF
TRBJ1-5	-	TRBV5-6	-	TGTGCCAGCAGCCGCCAAGTGGGGCCGCCCCAGCATTTT	CASSRQVGPPQHF
TRBJ2-2	-	TRBV28	TRBD2	TGTGCCAGTCGCGGGGGGGTGTACACCGGGGAGCTGTTTTTT	CASRGGVYTGELFF
TRBJ1-4	-	TRBV19	-	TGTGCCTCTAAGGGAGGGTTACGTGAAAAACTGTTTTTT	CASKGGLREKLFF